This T cell receptor (beta chain) was retrieved from a study of T cells in localized non-small cell lung cancer. Study-wide points: When the top 100 tumor clones were examined, a median about 60 of them also appeared in the adjacent lung, which was paired and uninvolved.

Turning to this clone: Antigen specificity is unknown.

V gave up 5 bases and J gave up 1 base, with 8 bases separating them. The CDR3 totals 12 residues. CDR1 is GTSNPN and CDR2 is SVGIG in the germline V gene (reference sequence). Sequenced by immunoSEQ multiplex PCR; TCRdb stores in-frame clones only, minus some. This sample has over 2,000 clones, with about 27% found just once. V gene TRBV30 combines with J gene TRBJ1-1; maybe TRBD1 (5 bases). This TCR was recovered from a male donor aged 60 or over with stage III squamous cell lung carcinoma. Sequenced here: lung tumor tissue, sampled before any cancer treatment. Written as DNA, the CDR3 is TGTGCCTGGGGGAGGGGGAACACTGAAGCTTTCTTT. Translation gives CAWGRGNTEAFF.